The clone carrying this T cell receptor beta chain was counted ten times or more. Between the trimmed V and J ends, which lost 2 bases and 5 bases, there was a span of 13 bases. The CDR3 runs 15 residues. Germline CDR1 and CDR2: SGHRS and YFSETQ. The entry originates in a study of response to subunit inactivated influenza vaccine. TCRdb analysed the RT-PCR reads with MiXCR anew, one entry per CDR3 protein. Among about 540,000 distinct CDR3 sequences listed, 20% to 25% were seen once. These same records also appear under a second study, on T cells expressing NK-cell markers. In that study: Scientists made TCR beta cDNA using 5'RACE template switching with UMIs. In the group of eight sequenced donors, seven were HCMV-seropositive and one was seronegative. An anti-gamma-delta TCR antibody confined sorting to alpha-beta TCR T cells across several of the experiments. More than 5 donors carried dominant NKG2C+ clonotypes that made up roughly 1.0-7.5% of their CD8+ T cells. Clones of NKG2C+ T cells that had expanded were of unclear HCMV specificity.

This clonotype was obtained from a man aged 45-60 years who received an inactivated influenza vaccine. Sample: CD4+ T cells sorted from PBMCs, taken about 11 days after vaccination. This chain uses TRBV5-1 with TRBJ2-2; D possibly corresponds to TRBD1 (5 bases). The CDR3 here is CASSFGGHETGELFF. The CDR3 nucleotides are TGCGCCAGCAGCTTTGGCGGACATGAGACCGGGGAGCTGTTTTTT.